This T cell receptor beta chain was documented in a study of T-cell reconstitution after alpha-beta-depleted transplantation in children. The library targeted TCRbeta and was prepared with unique molecular identifiers. TCRdb processed the PCR reads anew with MiXCR; each CDR3 protein has one entry. In the table there are about 400,000 distinct CDR3 sequences, roughly 20% of which are singletons. The length of the CDR3 is 13 residues. J lost 5 bases, V lost 3 bases, and 0 bases had no gene match. The source of this sequence is a human donor who donated a stem cell graft to a child with acute myeloid leukemia. The rearrangement links TRBV12-3 or TRBV12-4 to TRBJ1-5; TRBD1 aligns across 8 bases. The sequencing here drew on PBMCs from the stem cell graft donor, taken from the stem cell graft. The CDR3: CASSLGQDQPQHF. For the CDR3, the DNA is TGTGCCAGCAGTTTGGGACAGGATCAGCCCCAGCATTTT.